This T cell receptor (beta chain) was documented in a study of cytomegalovirus exposure and HLA in healthy donors. Findings and limits, study-wide: Later, an analysis found that common viral pathogens appeared to be linked with several of the most significant clusters. In an earlier analysis, productive rearrangement rates for most beta V segments clustered near 87% or 30%. A few of the chains that were CMV-associated were confirmed in vitro to be specific for CMV antigens.

A remark on this clone: What it recognizes is unknown.

The CDR3 spans 13 residues. Germline lookup yields CDR1 SGDLS and CDR2 YYNGEE. The V gene lost 0 bases and the J gene lost 4 bases, with 6 bases spanning the gap. The PCR ran on 60 Vbeta and 13 Jbeta primers. Here immunoSEQ multiplex PCR was the method, and the copy in TCRdb shows in-frame clones only, minus some. The sample includes 110,000 or so clones, about 8% of them seen just once. This clonotype was sampled from a woman between 40 and 50 years old in good health and CMV-seropositive. The chain carries TRBV9 and TRBJ2-3, with a weak D call TRBD1 (5 bases). The sample taken for sequencing was PBMCs. This chain's CDR3 is CASSVEGSDTQYF. CDR3 DNA sequence: TGTGCCAGCAGCGTAGAGGGGTCAGATACGCAGTATTTT.